Following are 18 T cell receptor beta chains from one sample sequenced in a study of OX40 agonist ivuxolimab in advanced cancers. The assay was immunoSEQ multiplex PCR, and TCRdb's table has in-frame clones only and misses some. The sample includes about 100,000 clones, over 75% of them seen just once. This material consisted of CD4+ or CD8+ T cells sorted from blood, taken in a trial of the OX40 agonist ivuxolimab. All receptors derive from an adult with an advanced solid tumor such as melanoma, head and neck, liver or kidney cancer.

The rearrangement links TRBV30 to TRBJ2-1; 12 nucleotides line up with TRBD2. V shed 1 base, J shed 9 bases, and the junction held 1 base outside the gene matches. CDR3 size: 13 residues. Per the germline V gene, CDR1 is GTSNPN and CDR2 is SVGIG (reference sequence). CDR3 sequence: CAWSGGLAGEQFF. The DNA for the CDR3 is TGTGCCTGGAGTGGGGGACTAGCGGGTGAGCAGTTCTTC.

This clone was seen only once. V gene TRBV7-2 combines with J gene TRBJ1-2; a weak D match, TRBD1 (5 bases). Germline loops: CDR1 SGHTA, CDR2 FQGNSA. The CDR3 sequence is 14 residues long. Trimming took off 3 bases at V and 6 bases at J, with 14 bases between the two ends. The CDR3: CASSLMQGAHGYTF. The DNA of the CDR3 is TGTGCCAGCAGCTTGATGCAGGGCGCCCATGGCTACACCTTC.

V gene TRBV5-1 combines with J gene TRBJ2-1, with 7 bases identical to TRBD2. Germline trimming cut 4 bases from V and 1 base from J; bases unmatched to any gene: 5. This CDR3 is built from 15 residues. In germline, CDR1 is SGHRS, CDR2 YFSETQ. The CDR3 DNA sequence: TGCGCCAGCAGCGCGGGAGTGGGGTCCTACAATGAGCAGTTCTTC. Protein: CASSAGVGSYNEQFF.

V gene TRBV27 combines with J gene TRBJ2-1, with D maybe TRBD1 (5 bases). The CDR3 is 15 residues long. Germline CDR1 is MNHEY and CDR2 is SMNVEV (reference sequence). The germline V and J ends were trimmed by 3 bases and 6 bases, with 15 bases remaining between them. DNA of the CDR3: TGTGCCAGCAGTTTCAGACAGAATCTTCTCAATGAGCAGTTCTTC. Its translation: CASSFRQNLLNEQFF.

This sequence joins TRBV2 and TRBJ2-5; D ambiguous. The V and J ends lost 3 bases and 3 bases respectively, with 5 bases between them. CDR1 SNHLY and CDR2 FYNNEI come from the germline V gene. The CDR3 spans 12 residues. The DNA of the CDR3 is TGTGCCAGCAGTGACCCCAAAGAGACCCAGTACTTC. Protein sequence: CASSDPKETQYF.

The chain employs TRBV19 and TRBJ1-1, with D possibly matching TRBD1 (5 bases). From germline, CDR1 is LNHDA and CDR2 SQIVND (reference sequence). The CDR3 has 15 amino acids. V lost 7 bases and J 0 bases, leaving 15 bases between the germline ends. The CDR3 loop is CASKVGDLMNTEAFF. The CDR3 nucleotides are TGTGCCAGTAAGGTCGGGGACCTCATGAACACTGAAGCTTTCTTT.

The CDR3 DNA reads as TGCGCCAGCAGCTTGTCGCGGGACCCCTCGGGTGAGCAGTACTTC. Protein sequence: CASSLSRDPSGEQYF. The chain carries TRBV5-1 and TRBJ2-7, with a tentative D call TRBD2 (6 bases). The germline V gene has CDR1 SGHRS and CDR2 YFSETQ. CDR3 length: 15 residues. V was trimmed by 1 base and J by 7 bases, leaving 18 bases between them.

The chain links TRBV19 to TRBJ1-6; D ambiguous. This CDR3 comprises 16 residues. CDR1 is LNHDA and CDR2 is SQIVND in the germline V gene (reference sequence). V was pared by 4 bases and J by 0 bases, with 10 bases between. CDR3 protein: CASSRELSSYNSPLHF. In nucleotides, the CDR3 is TGTGCCAGTAGTAGAGAGCTAAGCTCCTATAATTCACCCCTCCACTTT.

The gene calls are TRBV7-8 and TRBJ2-7; unclear D gene. This CDR3 has 15 amino acids. V gave up 1 base and J gave up 0 bases, with 10 bases separating them. The V gene's germline CDR1 is SGHVS and CDR2 FQNEAQ. The CDR3 spells CASSLVRTSSYEQYF. Here the CDR3 DNA reads TGTGCCAGCAGCTTAGTCCGGACGAGCTCCTACGAGCAGTACTTC.

The chain uses TRBV7-2 and TRBJ2-1; D possibly uses TRBD1 or TRBD2 (7 bases each). This CDR3 is 17 amino acids long. With 5 bases removed from V and 8 bases from J, the gap between germline ends came to 25 bases. CDR1 and CDR2 (germline): SGHTA, FQGNSA. The CDR3 bases are TGTGCCAGCAGCGAACTAGGGAGGGGAATCCAGGGGGATGAGCAGTTCTTC. Protein: CASSELGRGIQGDEQFF.

The rearrangement uses TRBV6-6 and TRBJ2-3, with D perhaps being TRBD1 or TRBD2 (5 bases each). Germline-derived CDR1 and CDR2 are MNHNY and SVGAGI (reference sequence). The CDR3 has 16 amino acids. Deletions cut 8 bases from V and 6 bases from J, with 24 bases between. The CDR3 loop reads CASRTGTRLQADTQYF. CDR3 DNA sequence: TGTGCCAGCCGTACCGGGACGCGCCTACAAGCGGATACGCAGTATTTT.

As DNA, the CDR3 is TGTGCCAGCTCACCACTGGGGGGGCCTAATGAAAAACTGTTTTTT. As protein: CASSPLGGPNEKLFF. V is TRBV18 and J is TRBJ1-4, with D perhaps matching TRBD1 (6 bases). V was trimmed by 1 base and J by 3 bases, leaving 9 bases between them. CDR3 length equals 15 residues. CDR1 and CDR2 (germline): KGHSH, LQKENI.

The J gene is TRBJ2-2, the V gene TRBV5-5; 9 bases map to TRBD1. CDR3 length: 15 residues. Germline CDR1 reads SGHKS; CDR2 reads YYEKEE (reference sequence). The trim removed 5 bases at V and 1 base at J, leaving 3 bases unmatched. CDR3 loop: CASSPGQGNTGELFF. CDR3 sequence (DNA): TGTGCCAGCAGTCCGGGACAGGGGAACACCGGGGAGCTGTTTTTT.

This clone was seen a few times. The V gene is TRBV28, the J gene TRBJ2-7, with a possible D match to TRBD1 (5 bases). V lost 2 bases and J lost 7, with 12 bases in between. CDR1 is MDHEN, CDR2 SYDVKM, per germline. The CDR3 contains 13 residues. The CDR3 region is CASSLSGAREQYF. The CDR3 region has the DNA TGTGCCAGCAGTTTAAGTGGGGCGAGAGAGCAGTACTTC.

This clone has just one count. The chain carries TRBV15 and TRBJ1-4; the D is unclear. The CDR3 extends over 13 amino acids. The germline gives CDR1 LNHNV, CDR2 YYDKDF (reference sequence). The germline V and J ends were trimmed by 1 base and 4 bases, with 4 bases remaining between them. The CDR3 nucleotides read TGTGCCACCAGCAGAGGGAATAATGAAAAACTGTTTTTT. Its protein product is CATSRGNNEKLFF.

J is TRBJ1-4 and V is TRBV7-9; 7 bases agree with TRBD1. Trimming at V came to 5 bases and at J to 8 bases, leaving 11 bases not matched to a gene. Per the germline V gene, CDR1 is SEHNR and CDR2 is FQNEAQ (reference sequence). The CDR3 contains 15 residues. CDR3 amino acids: CASSAKEGGVEKLFF. The CDR3 DNA reads TGTGCCAGCAGCGCAAAGGAAGGGGGCGTCGAAAAACTGTTTTTT.

This rearrangement joins TRBV7-8 to TRBJ2-7, with D perhaps assigned TRBD1 or TRBD2 (5 bases each). V lost 7 bases and J lost 1, with 11 bases in between. Germline values: CDR1 SGHVS, CDR2 FQNEAQ. This CDR3 spans 13 amino acids. The chain's CDR3 is CASTSGASYEQYF. CDR3 in DNA: TGTGCCAGCACCTCCGGGGCGTCCTACGAGCAGTACTTC.

The chain joins TRBV10-2 to TRBJ2-1; D may match TRBD1 or TRBD2 (5 bases each). The CDR3 covers 17 residues. Germline CDR1 reads WSHSY; CDR2 reads SAAADI. The V end lost 3 bases, the J end lost 1 base, and 16 bases lay between the germline ends. The CDR3 reads CASSERGTSRSYNEQFF. The DNA of the CDR3 is TGCGCCAGCAGTGAAAGGGGAACTAGTCGATCCTACAATGAGCAGTTCTTC.